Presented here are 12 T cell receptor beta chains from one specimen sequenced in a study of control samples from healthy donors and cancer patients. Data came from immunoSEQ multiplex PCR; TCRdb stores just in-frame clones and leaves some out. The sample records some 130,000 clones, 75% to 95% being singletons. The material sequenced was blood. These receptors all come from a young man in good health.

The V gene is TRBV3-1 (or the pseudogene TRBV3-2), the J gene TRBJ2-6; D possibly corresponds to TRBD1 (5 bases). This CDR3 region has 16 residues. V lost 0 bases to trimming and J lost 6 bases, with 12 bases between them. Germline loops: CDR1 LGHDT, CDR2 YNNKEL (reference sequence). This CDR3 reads CASSQEWGPEANVLTF. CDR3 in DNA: TGTGCCAGCAGCCAAGAATGGGGCCCTGAGGCCAACGTCCTGACTTTC.

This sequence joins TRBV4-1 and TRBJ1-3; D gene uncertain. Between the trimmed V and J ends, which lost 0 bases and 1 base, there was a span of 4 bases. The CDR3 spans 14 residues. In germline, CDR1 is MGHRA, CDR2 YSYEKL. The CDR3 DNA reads TGCGCCAGCAGCCAAGAATCGTCTGGAAACACCATATATTTT. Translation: CASSQESSGNTIYF.

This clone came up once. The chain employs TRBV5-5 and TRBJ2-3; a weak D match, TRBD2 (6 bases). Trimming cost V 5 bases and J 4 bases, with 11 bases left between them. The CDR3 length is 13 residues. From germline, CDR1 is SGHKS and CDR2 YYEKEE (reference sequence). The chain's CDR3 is CASSWGVADTQYF. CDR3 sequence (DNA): TGTGCCAGCAGTTGGGGGGTGGCAGATACGCAGTATTTT.

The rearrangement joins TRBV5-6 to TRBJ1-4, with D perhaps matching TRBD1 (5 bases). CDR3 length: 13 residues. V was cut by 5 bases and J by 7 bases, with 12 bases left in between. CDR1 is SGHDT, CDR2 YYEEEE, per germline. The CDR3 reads CASSRDLGEKLFF. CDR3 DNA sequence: TGTGCCAGCAGTCGGGACTTGGGTGAAAAACTGTTTTTT.

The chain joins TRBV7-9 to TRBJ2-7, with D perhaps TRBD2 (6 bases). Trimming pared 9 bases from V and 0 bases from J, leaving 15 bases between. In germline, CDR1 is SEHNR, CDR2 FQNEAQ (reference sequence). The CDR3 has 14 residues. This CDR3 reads CARPPDYISYEQYV. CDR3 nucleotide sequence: TGTGCCAGACCCCCGGACTATATCTCCTACGAGCAGTACGTC.

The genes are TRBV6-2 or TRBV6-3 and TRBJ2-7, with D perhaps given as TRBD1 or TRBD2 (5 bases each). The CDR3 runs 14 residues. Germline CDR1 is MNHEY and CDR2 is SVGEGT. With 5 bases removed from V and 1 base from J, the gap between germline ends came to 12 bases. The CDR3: CASSGDGSSYEQYV. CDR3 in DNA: TGTGCCAGCAGTGGGGACGGGTCATCCTACGAGCAGTACGTC.

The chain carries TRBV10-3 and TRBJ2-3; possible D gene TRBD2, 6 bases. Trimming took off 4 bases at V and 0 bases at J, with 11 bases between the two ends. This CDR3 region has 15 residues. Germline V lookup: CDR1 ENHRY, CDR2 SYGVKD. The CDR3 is CAISGDFSSTDTQYF. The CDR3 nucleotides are TGTGCCATCAGTGGGGACTTCTCTAGCACAGATACGCAGTATTTT.

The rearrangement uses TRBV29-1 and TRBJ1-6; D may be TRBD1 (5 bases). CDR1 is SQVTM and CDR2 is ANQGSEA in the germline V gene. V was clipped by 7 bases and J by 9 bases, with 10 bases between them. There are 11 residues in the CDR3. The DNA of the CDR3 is TGCAGCGATAGGGGCCTTTCACCCCTCCACTTT. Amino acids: CSDRGLSPLHF.

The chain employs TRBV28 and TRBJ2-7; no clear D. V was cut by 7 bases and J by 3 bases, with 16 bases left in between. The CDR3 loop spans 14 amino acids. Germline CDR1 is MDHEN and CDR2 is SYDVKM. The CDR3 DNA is TGTGCCAGCACCACCGCCGGGCGGTACTACGAGCAGTACTTC. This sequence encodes CASTTAGRYYEQYF.

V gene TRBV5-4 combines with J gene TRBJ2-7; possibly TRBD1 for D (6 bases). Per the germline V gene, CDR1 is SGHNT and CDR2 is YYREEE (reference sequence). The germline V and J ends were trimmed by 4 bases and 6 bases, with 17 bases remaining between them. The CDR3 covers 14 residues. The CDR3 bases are TGTGCCAGCAGCCCGGACGGGACATTAAGCGAGCAGTACGTC. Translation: CASSPDGTLSEQYV.

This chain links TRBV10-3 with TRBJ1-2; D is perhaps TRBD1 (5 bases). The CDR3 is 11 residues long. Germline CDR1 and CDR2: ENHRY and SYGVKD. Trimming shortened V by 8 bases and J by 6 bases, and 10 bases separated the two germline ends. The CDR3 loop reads CAIGGGDGYTF. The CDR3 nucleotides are TGTGCCATCGGGGGAGGGGATGGCTACACCTTC.

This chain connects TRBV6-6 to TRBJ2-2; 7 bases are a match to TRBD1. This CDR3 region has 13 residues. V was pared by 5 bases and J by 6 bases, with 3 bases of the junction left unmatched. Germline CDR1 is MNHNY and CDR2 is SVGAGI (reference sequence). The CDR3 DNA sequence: TGTGCCAGCAGTCGGCAGGGGGCCGGGGAGCTGTTTTTT. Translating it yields CASSRQGAGELFF.